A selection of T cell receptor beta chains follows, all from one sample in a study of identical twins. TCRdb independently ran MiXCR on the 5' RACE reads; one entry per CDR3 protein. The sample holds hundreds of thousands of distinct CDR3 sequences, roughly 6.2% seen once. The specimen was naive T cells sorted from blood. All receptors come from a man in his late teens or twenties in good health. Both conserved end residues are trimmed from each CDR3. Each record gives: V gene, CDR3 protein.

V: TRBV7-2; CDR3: ASSLARNTRGTDTQY
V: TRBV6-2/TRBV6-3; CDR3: ASLQRLAGEETQY
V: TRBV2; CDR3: ASSSGQDYGYT
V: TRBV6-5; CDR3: ASSYKGGGDQPQH
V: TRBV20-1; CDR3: SASYGVDNEQF
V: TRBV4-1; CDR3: ASSQEEGELTEAF
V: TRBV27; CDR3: ASRNSGRAGTGELF
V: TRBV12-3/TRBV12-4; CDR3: ASSLRGLAADKF
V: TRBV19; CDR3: ASSTSFTGELF
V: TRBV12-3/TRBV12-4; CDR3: ASRLAGRGAGELF
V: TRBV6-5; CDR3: ASSLTGGTFQY
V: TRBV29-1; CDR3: SVDRQATREAF
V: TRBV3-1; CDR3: ASSQARDFNQPQH
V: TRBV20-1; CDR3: SAIPVFVPEETQY
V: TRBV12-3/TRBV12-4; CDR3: ASSLSPNNEQF
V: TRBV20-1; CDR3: SADHSYNEQF
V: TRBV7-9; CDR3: ASSLGPGNDQF
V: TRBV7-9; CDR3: ASSLGTGHQYNEQF
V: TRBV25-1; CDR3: ASSAMGGLSETQY
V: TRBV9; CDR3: ASSGESGRGDY
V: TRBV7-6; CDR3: ASSNRQGSSYNEQF
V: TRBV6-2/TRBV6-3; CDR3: ASSLMSEQY
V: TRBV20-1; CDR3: SARDDGGGPQETQY
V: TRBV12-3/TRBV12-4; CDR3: ASSFTRSTDTQY
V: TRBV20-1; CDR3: SARDNRDSDYNEQF
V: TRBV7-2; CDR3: ASSFYRGYEQY
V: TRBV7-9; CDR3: ASSLKGLVSYEQY
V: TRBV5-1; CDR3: ASSSPGGGAKNIQY
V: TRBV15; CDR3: ATSRGTGRNTGELF
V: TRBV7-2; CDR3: ASSFQLRPTDTQY
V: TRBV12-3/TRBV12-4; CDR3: SSSHTGTAYYEQY
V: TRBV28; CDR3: ASRAGTGVKETQY
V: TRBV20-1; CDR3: SAPRLADVTDTQY
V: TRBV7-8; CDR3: ASSQPGQTYEQY
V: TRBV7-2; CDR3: ASRKNLAGGADTQY
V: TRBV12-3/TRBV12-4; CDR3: ASSLRGDANTEAF
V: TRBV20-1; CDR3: SAKPTSGRSYNEQF
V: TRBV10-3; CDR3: AIRDRPTGELF
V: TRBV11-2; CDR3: ASSLDRSQYNEQF
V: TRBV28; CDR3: ASTLAGAGTGELF
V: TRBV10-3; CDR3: AITPAAPNYGYT
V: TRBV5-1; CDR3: ASSLVQGIYNEQF
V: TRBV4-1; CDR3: ASSQSPLRNLPRELF
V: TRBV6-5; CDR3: ASSYLGRVAYEQY
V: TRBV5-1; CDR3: ASKRSAGQNTNYGYT
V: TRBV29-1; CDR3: SVVWGQGREGYVWEQF
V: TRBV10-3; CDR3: AISGGSNYGYT
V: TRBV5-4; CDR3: ASSTRTSDITDTQY